Listed below are T cell receptor beta chains from one sample, sequenced in a study of shared clonotypes between healthy human individuals. TCRdb's copy holds only in-frame clones and misses some; the assay was immunoSEQ multiplex PCR. The table lists 2 million to 2.5 million clones, roughly 91% of them singletons. What was sequenced was naive CD8+ T cells from PBMCs. The receptor source for this set is a man aged 18 to 29 in good health. Some clones in this sample may be carry-over from other donors' samples. The CDR3 runs from the conserved cysteine through the conserved F or W. D genes are given only for firm matches. Where a row states a size, it is once, few, many or the class of an expanded clone; other rows omit it.

clone_size: -; d_call: -; v_call: TRBV6-5; j_call: TRBJ2-7; cdr3_aa: CASSYSPGNYEQYF; cdr3_nt: TGTGCCAGCAGTTACTCCCCAGGAAACTACGAGCAGTACTTC
clone_size: -; d_call: TRBD2; v_call: TRBV19; j_call: TRBJ2-7; cdr3_aa: CASSIFFGLGSYEQYF; cdr3_nt: TGTGCCAGTAGTATTTTCTTTGGACTAGGCTCCTACGAGCAGTACTTC
clone_size: -; d_call: -; v_call: TRBV30; j_call: TRBJ2-1; cdr3_aa: CAWSVRLVGSYNEQFF; cdr3_nt: TGTGCCTGGAGTGTACGACTTGTCGGTTCCTACAATGAGCAGTTCTTC
clone_size: -; d_call: TRBD2; v_call: TRBV28; j_call: TRBJ2-2; cdr3_aa: CASSPALTSFFAGELFF; cdr3_nt: TGTGCCAGCAGTCCAGCCTTGACTAGCTTTTTCGCCGGGGAGCTGTTTTTT
clone_size: -; d_call: -; v_call: TRBV6-5; j_call: TRBJ2-7; cdr3_aa: CASSYSLEYEQYF; cdr3_nt: TGTGCCAGCAGTTACTCCCTGGAGTACGAGCAGTACTTC
clone_size: -; d_call: -; v_call: TRBV27; j_call: TRBJ2-3; cdr3_aa: CASRSTPGTPTDTQYF; cdr3_nt: TGTGCCAGCAGGTCAACTCCCGGGACTCCTACAGATACGCAGTATTTT
clone_size: -; d_call: TRBD2; v_call: TRBV19; j_call: TRBJ2-1; cdr3_aa: CATTFMPPWEEAGGEQFF; cdr3_nt: TGTGCCACCACCTTCATGCCCCCCTGGGAAGAGGCGGGAGGTGAGCAGTTCTTC
clone_size: -; d_call: TRBD2; v_call: TRBV28; j_call: TRBJ2-3; cdr3_aa: CASNLPASGTQYF; cdr3_nt: TGTGCCAGCAATCTTCCAGCTAGCGGGACGCAGTATTTT
clone_size: once; d_call: -; v_call: TRBV6-8; j_call: TRBJ2-7; cdr3_aa: CASSLTGYEQYF; cdr3_nt: TGTGCCAGCAGTCTCACAGGGTACGAGCAGTACTTC
clone_size: -; d_call: TRBD2; v_call: TRBV28; j_call: TRBJ2-7; cdr3_aa: CASSVLAGGFEQYF; cdr3_nt: TGTGCCAGCAGTGTACTAGCGGGAGGTTTCGAGCAGTACTTC
clone_size: -; d_call: -; v_call: TRBV29-1; j_call: TRBJ2-7; cdr3_aa: CSATNGIEQYF; cdr3_nt: TGCAGCGCTACTAACGGGATCGAGCAGTACTTC
clone_size: -; d_call: -; v_call: TRBV11-2; j_call: TRBJ1-1; cdr3_aa: CASSFWGGDTEAFF; cdr3_nt: TGTGCCAGCAGCTTTTGGGGTGGGGATACTGAAGCTTTCTTT
clone_size: few; d_call: TRBD1; v_call: TRBV7-2; j_call: TRBJ2-7; cdr3_aa: CASSSRDRDPYEQYF; cdr3_nt: TGTGCCAGCAGCTCCCGGGACAGGGACCCCTACGAGCAGTACTTC
clone_size: -; d_call: -; v_call: TRBV25-1; j_call: TRBJ1-1; cdr3_aa: CASSEFSNTEAFF; cdr3_nt: TGTGCCAGCAGTGAATTTTCGAACACTGAAGCTTTCTTT
clone_size: once; d_call: TRBD1; v_call: TRBV29-1; j_call: TRBJ1-1; cdr3_aa: CSVVTGQPNTEAFF; cdr3_nt: TGCAGCGTAGTAACGGGACAGCCGAACACTGAAGCTTTCTTT
clone_size: once; d_call: -; v_call: TRBV11-2; j_call: TRBJ2-7; cdr3_aa: CASSLGATGYEQYF; cdr3_nt: TGTGCCAGCAGCTTAGGGGCTACGGGTTACGAGCAGTACTTC
clone_size: -; d_call: -; v_call: TRBV11-2; j_call: TRBJ1-2; cdr3_aa: CASSPIGGQLRGGYTF; cdr3_nt: TGTGCCAGCAGCCCCATTGGGGGACAACTTCGGGGAGGCTACACCTTC
clone_size: -; d_call: TRBD2; v_call: TRBV9; j_call: TRBJ2-1; cdr3_aa: CASSGTSGRASYNEQFF; cdr3_nt: TGTGCCAGCAGCGGGACTAGCGGGAGGGCCTCCTACAATGAGCAGTTCTTC
clone_size: -; d_call: TRBD1; v_call: TRBV7-9; j_call: TRBJ1-4; cdr3_aa: CASSTTGEKLFF; cdr3_nt: TGTGCCAGCAGTACGACAGGGGAAAAACTGTTTTTT
clone_size: once; d_call: -; v_call: TRBV28; j_call: TRBJ2-7; cdr3_aa: CASSLLGGTYEQYF; cdr3_nt: TGTGCCAGCAGTTTACTTGGGGGTACCTACGAGCAGTACTTC
clone_size: -; d_call: -; v_call: TRBV5-1; j_call: TRBJ2-1; cdr3_aa: CASSSSADSSYNEQFF; cdr3_nt: TGCGCCAGCAGCTCGAGCGCGGATAGCTCCTACAATGAGCAGTTCTTC
clone_size: -; d_call: -; v_call: TRBV6-1; j_call: TRBJ1-1; cdr3_aa: CASSEAPGATSEAFF; cdr3_nt: TGTGCCAGCAGTGAAGCGCCGGGGGCGACGTCTGAAGCTTTCTTT
clone_size: -; d_call: -; v_call: TRBV6-5; j_call: TRBJ2-1; cdr3_aa: CASSPRGYYNEQFF; cdr3_nt: TGTGCCAGCAGTCCGCGGGGTTATTACAATGAGCAGTTCTTC
clone_size: -; d_call: TRBD2; v_call: TRBV27; j_call: TRBJ2-7; cdr3_aa: CASSSGRREGHTEQYF; cdr3_nt: TGTGCCAGCAGTTCTGGTCGGCGGGAGGGCCACACCGAGCAGTACTTC
clone_size: -; d_call: -; v_call: TRBV7-9; j_call: TRBJ1-1; cdr3_aa: CASSLGGEEAFF; cdr3_nt: TGTGCCAGCAGTCTGGGAGGGGAAGAAGCTTTCTTT
clone_size: -; d_call: TRBD2; v_call: TRBV9; j_call: TRBJ2-3; cdr3_aa: CASSVGVGLAGDTQYF; cdr3_nt: TGTGCCAGCAGCGTAGGGGTAGGACTAGCGGGAGATACGCAGTATTTT
clone_size: -; d_call: -; v_call: TRBV28; j_call: TRBJ1-1; cdr3_aa: CASSFSIRNTEAFF; cdr3_nt: TGTGCCAGCAGTTTTTCCATCCGGAACACTGAAGCTTTCTTT
clone_size: once; d_call: -; v_call: TRBV13; j_call: TRBJ2-7; cdr3_aa: CASSLRGQTYEQYF; cdr3_nt: TGTGCCAGCAGCCTCCGGGGCCAGACCTACGAGCAGTACTTC
clone_size: -; d_call: TRBD1; v_call: TRBV11-2; j_call: TRBJ2-1; cdr3_aa: CASSGQGLGNEQFF; cdr3_nt: TGTGCCAGCAGCGGACAGGGTTTAGGGAATGAGCAGTTCTTC
clone_size: few; d_call: -; v_call: TRBV4-2; j_call: TRBJ1-1; cdr3_aa: CASSHPAAEAFF; cdr3_nt: TGTGCCAGCAGCCACCCGGCAGCTGAAGCTTTCTTT
clone_size: -; d_call: -; v_call: TRBV27; j_call: TRBJ1-3; cdr3_aa: CASSPNLSGNTIYF; cdr3_nt: TGTGCCAGCAGTCCCAACCTCTCTGGAAACACCATATATTTT
clone_size: -; d_call: TRBD1; v_call: TRBV27; j_call: TRBJ1-5; cdr3_aa: CASSLTGTGVSNQPQHF; cdr3_nt: TGTGCCAGCAGTTTGACCGGGACAGGGGTGAGCAATCAGCCCCAGCATTTT
clone_size: -; d_call: TRBD1; v_call: TRBV27; j_call: TRBJ2-7; cdr3_aa: CASSLLTGTGSHEQYF; cdr3_nt: TGTGCCAGCAGTCTCCTGACCGGGACAGGGTCGCACGAGCAGTACTTC
clone_size: -; d_call: -; v_call: TRBV13; j_call: TRBJ2-3; cdr3_aa: CASSLAQGATDTQYF; cdr3_nt: TGTGCCAGCAGCTTAGCACAGGGCGCCACAGATACGCAGTATTTT